This TCR beta chain originates from a study of T cell changes during pregnancy in multiple sclerosis. CDR1 is SGHKS and CDR2 is YYEKEE in the germline V gene (reference sequence). V lost 3 bases and J lost 0, with 12 bases in between. The CDR3 spans 15 residues. Produced via immunoSEQ multiplex PCR; TCRdb's table is partial and in-frame only. The data hold 50,000 or so clones, with about nine tenths observed a single time. The specimen comprised CD4+ T cells from peripheral blood mononuclear cells, sampled in the second trimester of pregnancy. This TCR derives from a female donor with multiple sclerosis, enrolled in a pregnancy study. This chain joins TRBV5-5 and TRBJ1-2; tentatively, D is TRBD1 (6 bases). The CDR3 is CASSYQGQANYGYTF. The CDR3 nucleotides are TGTGCCAGCAGCTATCAGGGGCAGGCTAACTATGGCTACACCTTC.